The entry below describes one TCR beta chain. Study processing details: Amplification with reference gene primers provided the estimates of nucleated cell counts. Measured with immunoSEQ multiplex PCR; TCRdb has only the in-frame clones, and not every one. From that table come the V and J calls and clone size; the DNA was used to work out D and trimming. The sample consists of 150,000 to 200,000 clones, around 83% of them appearing once. Trimming took off 0 bases at V and 4 bases at J, with 9 bases between the two ends. CDR3 length: 15 amino acids. Germline loops: CDR1 SGHNT, CDR2 YENEEA. The data are from a study of blood T cell repertoires in COVID-19. Study in general: Sites across the United States, Italy and Spain contributed samples from acute and convalescent COVID-19. The cDNA or gDNA used as material had been derived from T cells, B-cell-depleted T cells, or PBMCs.

The chain uses TRBV11-3 and TRBJ2-2; D unresolved. The sequence derives from a woman in her 70s with COVID-19, enrolled during active disease. What was sequenced was peripheral blood. The CDR3 protein is CASSLDGRSTGELFF. CDR3 coding DNA: TGTGCCAGCAGCTTAGATGGTCGGAGCACCGGGGAGCTGTTTTTT.